The 29 T cell receptor beta chains listed next were all sequenced from one sample in a study of T cell clonotyping in hematopoietic cell transplantation. Measured with immunoSEQ multiplex PCR; TCRdb has only the in-frame clones, and not every one. The table has roughly 50,000 clones, 70% to 90% seen once; the top ten hold about 5.6%. Time point given: recipient sample about 28 days before transplant, after cytoreduction. The source material was peripheral blood mononuclear cells, sampled before stem cell transplant. Receptors originate from a man aged 60 to 75 with biphenotypic leukemia. Some clones in this sample may be carry-over from other donors' samples.

A note on this clone: Other nucleotide sequences from this sample produce the same CDR3. This chain joins TRBV7-8 and TRBJ2-7; no firm D call. The CDR3 runs to 11 residues. CDR1 SGHVS and CDR2 FQNEAQ come from the germline V gene. Trimming shortened V by 6 bases and J by 3 bases, and 6 bases separated the two germline ends. DNA for the CDR3: TGTGCCAGCAGTAGCTACTACGAGCAGTACTTC. Amino acids: CASSSYYEQYF.

The sample holds a few counts of this clone. The chain joins TRBV18 to TRBJ2-7; the D gene could be TRBD1 or TRBD2 (5 bases each). Germline CDR1 and CDR2: KGHSH and LQKENI. CDR3 length: 14 amino acids. Trimming took 3 bases from V and 5 from J, leaving 14 bases between them. This CDR3 is CASSPWAGTDEQYF. As DNA, the CDR3 is TGTGCCAGCTCACCGTGGGCAGGGACCGACGAGCAGTACTTC. The whole variable domain, filled in from reference TRBV18 and TRBJ2-7, reads NAGVMQNPRHLVRRRGQEARLRCSPMKGHSHVYWYRQLPEEGLKFMVYLQKENIIDESGMPKERFSAEFPKEGPSILRIQQVVRGDSAAYFCASSPWAGTDEQYFGPGTRLTVT.

The rearrangement uses TRBV5-1 and TRBJ2-1, with 7 nucleotides matching TRBD1. The ends lost 4 bases at V and 15 bases at J; junction bases unmatched: 16. The CDR3 sequence is 14 residues long. Germline V CDR1 and CDR2: SGHRS, YFSETQ. CDR3 sequence: CASSPLTGIVNWFF. In nucleotides, the CDR3 is TGCGCCAGCAGCCCATTGACAGGGATTGTAAATTGGTTCTTC.

The V gene is TRBV19, the J gene TRBJ1-4; the D is unclear. From germline, CDR1 is LNHDA and CDR2 SQIVND (reference sequence). The CDR3 extends over 15 amino acids. V dropped 3 bases and J dropped 1 base, with 9 bases sitting between them. Written as DNA, the CDR3 is TGTGCCAGTAGTATCGGGTGGGGAACTAATGAAAAACTGTTTTTT. Amino acid sequence: CASSIGWGTNEKLFF.

This clone occurred once. The V gene is TRBV4-3, the J gene TRBJ2-2; 7 bases are shared with TRBD1. The V gene's germline CDR1 is LGHNA and CDR2 YSLEER. Germline trimming cut 3 bases from V and 7 bases from J; bases unmatched to any gene: 14. The CDR3 extends over 17 amino acids. The CDR3 sequence: CASSQLGGRGRGGELFF. DNA for the CDR3: TGCGCCAGCAGCCAGCTAGGGGGTAGGGGGCGAGGCGGGGAGCTGTTTTTT.

This clone occurred a few times. The chain joins TRBV7-2 to TRBJ1-5; 8 nucleotides agree with TRBD1. This CDR3 region has 14 residues. V shed 4 bases and J 4 bases; nucleotides not matched to a gene: 3. The germline CDR1 and CDR2 sequences are SGHTA and FQGNSA. CDR3 protein: CASSSRTGNQPQHF. In DNA form, the CDR3 reads TGTGCCAGCAGCTCCCGGACAGGGAATCAGCCCCAGCATTTT.

The chain is built from TRBV7-9 and TRBJ1-2; TRBD1 matches at 9 bases. Germline CDR1 is SEHNR and CDR2 is FQNEAQ (reference sequence). J was trimmed by 4 bases and V by 5 bases; bases with no gene match: 8. This CDR3 spans 15 amino acids. The CDR3 sequence: CASSRSTGGSYGYTF. CDR3 in DNA: TGTGCCAGCAGCCGGTCGACAGGGGGAAGCTATGGCTACACCTTC.

V usage is TRBV4-2 and J usage is TRBJ2-6; D is ambiguous. The length of the CDR3 is 16 residues. Trimming left V 0 bases short and J 6 bases short, with 12 bases between. CDR1 and CDR2 (germline): LGHNA, YNFKEQ. The CDR3: CASSQDWRAEANVLTF. The CDR3 DNA follows: TGTGCCAGCAGCCAAGATTGGCGAGCTGAGGCCAACGTCCTGACTTTC.

This clone has only a few counts. Germline is not matched at one junction end, which may reflect a read error. The rearrangement uses TRBV7-7 and TRBJ2-6; 7 positions agree with TRBD1. Looked up from germline, CDR1 is SSHAT and CDR2 is FNYEAQ (reference sequence). The CDR3 sequence is 16 residues long. The CDR3 DNA reads TGTGCTAGCAGCACAGGGGACGGCTCTGGGGCCAACGTCCTGACTTTC. Translation: CASSTGDGSGANVLTF. Supplemented by reference TRBV7-7 and TRBJ2-6, the full variable domain reads GAGVSQSPRYKVTKRGQDVTLRCDPISSHATLYWYQQALGQGPEFLTYFNYEAQPDKSGLPSDRFSAERPEGSISTLTIQRTEQRDSAMYRCASSTGDGSGANVLTFGAGSRLTVL.

The chain joins TRBV2 to TRBJ2-7; TRBD2 agrees at 12 bases. V was pared by 6 bases and J by 2 bases, with 11 bases of the junction left unmatched. The CDR3 covers 17 residues. Germline CDR1 is SNHLY and CDR2 is FYNNEI. The CDR3 DNA is TGTGCCAGCAGCTTAACCACCACTAGCGGGAGGACCTACGAGCAGTACTTC. Translated, it gives CASSLTTTSGRTYEQYF.

The chain links TRBV27 to TRBJ2-7, with TRBD1 matching 8 bases. Looked up from germline, CDR1 is MNHEY and CDR2 is SMNVEV (reference sequence). The CDR3 spans 13 residues. V dropped 2 bases and J dropped 5; count of bases not matched to a gene: 2. CDR3 DNA sequence: TGTGCCAGCAGTTTAGACAGGGGAGACGAGCAGTACTTC. Translation gives CASSLDRGDEQYF.

This clone was picked up a small number of times. V usage is TRBV18 and J usage is TRBJ1-5; D might be TRBD1 (5 bases). Trimming cost V 6 bases and J 9 bases, with 18 bases left between them. The CDR3 has 14 amino acids. Germline V CDR1 and CDR2: KGHSH, LQKENI. CDR3 protein: CASSRTGVESPQHF. The CDR3 nucleotides are TGTGCCAGCTCCCGTACAGGAGTCGAATCGCCCCAGCATTTT.

The chain combines TRBV25-1 with TRBJ2-7, with TRBD1 identical over 10 bases. The germline CDR1 and CDR2 sequences are MGHDK and SYGVNS. Trimming took 1 base from V and 6 from J; bases not matched to a gene: 6. The CDR3 totals 15 residues. Here the CDR3 reads CASSELRTGGFEQYF. The CDR3 coding sequence is TGTGCCAGCAGTGAATTGAGGACAGGGGGATTCGAGCAGTACTTC.

The chain uses TRBV5-1 and TRBJ2-1; D uncertain. The V and J ends lost 1 base and 0 bases respectively, with 8 bases between them. From germline, CDR1 is SGHRS and CDR2 YFSETQ. CDR3 size: 15 residues. The CDR3 DNA reads as TGCGCCAGCAGCTTGTCCCTGAGCTCCTACAATGAGCAGTTCTTC. This gives the protein CASSLSLSSYNEQFF.

J is TRBJ2-5 and V is TRBV7-8; D not resolved. CDR3 size: 13 residues. Trimming cost V 3 bases and J 3 bases, with 8 bases left between them. Germline-derived CDR1 and CDR2 are SGHVS and FQNEAQ. The CDR3 loop reads CASSFDREETQYF. The CDR3 DNA reads as TGTGCCAGCAGCTTCGATAGGGAAGAGACCCAGTACTTC.

This clone was seen a single time. The chain recombines TRBV12-5 with TRBJ2-7; the D call may be TRBD1 or TRBD2 (5 bases each). This CDR3 comprises 14 residues. V lost 3 bases, J lost 2 bases, and 11 bases lay in between. The germline V gene has CDR1 LGHNT and CDR2 FRNRAP. CDR3 amino acids: CASGLSGRPYEQYF. DNA of the CDR3: TGTGCTAGTGGTTTATCGGGGCGGCCCTACGAGCAGTACTTC.

J is TRBJ2-2 and V is TRBV4-3; no definite D call. V was cut by 1 base and J by 2 bases, with 5 bases left in between. The CDR3 contains 14 residues. CDR1 and CDR2 (germline): LGHNA, YSLEER. The CDR3 region has the DNA TGCGCCAGCAGCCAAGGCCCCAACACCGGGGAGCTGTTTTTT. The encoded protein is CASSQGPNTGELFF.

This clone was seen just once. The V call is TRBV18, the J call TRBJ2-7; the match to TRBD2 covers 8 bases. V gave up 3 bases and J gave up 5 bases; unmatched junction bases: 12. The CDR3 has 16 amino acids. Germline CDR1 KGHSH, CDR2 LQKENI. The CDR3 DNA sequence: TGTGCCAGCTCACCCCTTGCCGCGGGAGGATTGAACGAGCAGTACTTC. Translating gives CASSPLAAGGLNEQYF.

This chain joins TRBV30 and TRBJ1-5; D is undetermined. Looked up from germline, CDR1 is GTSNPN and CDR2 is SVGIG (reference sequence). The CDR3 totals 15 residues. Trimming removed 6 bases from V and 11 bases from J, with 26 bases in between. For the CDR3, the DNA is TGTGCCTGCGAGTCATTTAGGGATGGAGTAAGGGCCCAGCATTTT. It specifies CACESFRDGVRAQHF.

Relative to its sample, this clone is medium-sized. The chain links TRBV6-5 to TRBJ1-2, with 7 bases matching TRBD1. The CDR3 covers 15 residues. Trimming at V came to 6 bases and at J to 7 bases, leaving 14 bases not matched to a gene. Per the germline V gene, CDR1 is MNHEY and CDR2 is SVGAGI. The CDR3 coding sequence is TGTGCCAGCAGACCAGGGGGGGGTCCTCGAGGTGGCTACACCTTC. The encoded protein is CASRPGGGPRGGYTF.

This clone was seen a single time. CDR3 region: CASSIFPTSAVGEQYF. The CDR3 DNA follows: TGTGCCAGTAGTATCTTTCCAACCTCCGCGGTGGGAGAGCAGTACTTC. The rearrangement joins TRBV19 to TRBJ2-7, with D unclear. CDR1 LNHDA and CDR2 SQIVND come from the germline V gene (reference sequence). Deletions cut 3 bases from V and 7 bases from J, with 22 bases between. CDR3 size: 16 residues.

The chain uses TRBV15 and TRBJ2-7, with D perhaps TRBD2 (5 bases). This CDR3 contains 13 residues. V lost 0 bases and J lost 6, with 9 bases in between. The germline CDR1 and CDR2 sequences are LNHNV and YYDKDF (reference sequence). The DNA for the CDR3 is TGTGCCACCAGCAGAGATCAAGAGGGCGAGCAGTACTTC. It translates to CATSRDQEGEQYF.

Only one count was recorded for this clone. A junction boundary mismatches the germline segment, possibly from a read error. The rearrangement uses TRBV11-2 and TRBJ1-1; possible D gene TRBD1, 6 bases. The V gene's germline CDR1 is SGHAT and CDR2 FQNNGV. This CDR3 comprises 16 residues. The CDR3 DNA follows: TGTGCCAGCAGCTTAGATCTAGCAGGGGTGAAAACTGAAGCTTTCTTT. Protein sequence: CASSLDLAGVKTEAFF.

The chain links TRBV7-2 to TRBJ2-1; TRBD2 aligns across 12 bases. The CDR3 spans 19 residues. In germline, CDR1 is SGHTA, CDR2 FQGNSA. Unmatched junction bases numbered 9, after V lost 3 bases and J lost 0 bases. The CDR3, as DNA: TGTGCCAGCAGCTTTCCCTTGACTAGCGGGGGAAACTCCTACAATGAGCAGTTCTTC. This translates into CASSFPLTSGGNSYNEQFF.

The V call is TRBV10-3, the J call TRBJ2-5, with D hard to call. Germline CDR1 and CDR2: ENHRY and SYGVKD. This CDR3 comprises 14 residues. V lost 5 bases and J 0 bases, leaving 10 bases between the germline ends. The DNA for the CDR3 is TGTGCCATCAGTACTTCTGGTTACCAAGAGACCCAGTACTTC. The encoded protein is CAISTSGYQETQYF.

The chain uses TRBV4-3 and TRBJ2-3; 7 positions match TRBD2. There are 16 residues in the CDR3. Germline V gives CDR1 LGHNA, CDR2 YSLEER. With V trimmed by 4 bases and J by 1 base, 8 bases remained unmatched. The CDR3 protein is CASSRTSEIGTDTQYF. The CDR3 DNA is TGCGCCAGCAGCCGCACTAGCGAAATCGGCACAGATACGCAGTATTTT.

The genes are TRBV28 and TRBJ2-3, with D possibly matching TRBD2 (5 bases). CDR1 and CDR2 from the germline V gene are MDHEN and SYDVKM. The length of the CDR3 is 17 residues. Trimming stripped 5 bases from V and 2 bases from J, with 20 bases between. Here the CDR3 DNA reads TGTGCCAGCAGTCCCCGTAGCGAAGGCCACAACACAGATACGCAGTATTTT. Residues: CASSPRSEGHNTDTQYF.

The chain carries TRBV11-2 and TRBJ2-7; D perhaps matches TRBD1 (6 bases). Germline lookup yields CDR1 SGHAT and CDR2 FQNNGV. The CDR3 contains 15 residues. V dropped 6 bases and J dropped 1 base, with 16 bases sitting between them. CDR3 amino acids: CASSRSTGTSYEQYF. In nucleotides, the CDR3 is TGTGCCAGCAGTCGATCGACAGGAACTTCCTACGAGCAGTACTTC. Supplemented by reference TRBV11-2 and TRBJ2-7, the full variable domain reads EAGVAQSPRYKIIEKRQSVAFWCNPISGHATLYWYQQILGQGPKLLIQFQNNGVVDDSQLPKDRFSAERLKGVDSTLKIQPAKLEDSAVYLCASSRSTGTSYEQYFGPGTRLTVT.

The CDR3 is CASSIRNEGYNEQFF. CDR3 nucleotide sequence: TGTGCCAGTAGTATTCGGAACGAGGGCTACAATGAGCAGTTCTTC. The chain has TRBV19 and TRBJ2-1, with TRBD2 as a possible D gene (5 bases). The CDR3 has 15 residues. V was clipped by 3 bases and J by 3 bases, with 12 bases between them. The germline gives CDR1 LNHDA, CDR2 SQIVND (reference sequence).